This is a list of T cell receptor beta chains from one sample in a study of cytomegalovirus exposure and HLA in healthy donors. The table came from immunoSEQ multiplex PCR; TCRdb's copy has only in-frame clones and leaves some out. This table has roughly 160,000 clones, around four fifths appearing once. Source material: PBMCs. Receptors originate from a boy aged 2-9 years in good health and CMV-seronegative. Both conserved end residues are part of each CDR3. D genes are given only for firm matches.

d_call: TRBD2
v_call: TRBV18
j_call: TRBJ2-4
cdr3_aa: CASSPPGGRTNIQYF
cdr3_nt: TGTGCCAGCTCACCACCAGGCGGGAGAACGAACATTCAGTACTTC

d_call: TRBD2
v_call: TRBV19
j_call: TRBJ2-1
cdr3_aa: CATRGTSGRLNEQFF
cdr3_nt: TGTGCCACCAGGGGGACTAGCGGGAGATTGAATGAGCAGTTCTTC

d_call: TRBD1
v_call: TRBV4-3
j_call: TRBJ1-4
cdr3_aa: CASSQAGTGKEKLFF
cdr3_nt: TGCGCCAGCAGCCAAGCCGGGACAGGGAAAGAAAAACTGTTTTTT

d_call: TRBD2
v_call: TRBV4-3
j_call: TRBJ2-1
cdr3_aa: CASSQTGTRTYNEQFF
cdr3_nt: TGCGCCAGCAGCCAGACCGGGACTAGGACCTACAATGAGCAGTTCTTC

d_call: TRBD2
v_call: TRBV7-8
j_call: TRBJ2-1
cdr3_aa: CASSSLIVWTSGGGNEQFF
cdr3_nt: TGTGCCAGCAGCTCCCTAATAGTCTGGACTAGCGGGGGGGGCAATGAGCAGTTCTTC

d_call: -
v_call: TRBV5-4
j_call: TRBJ2-6
cdr3_aa: CASSMGQPSGANVLTF
cdr3_nt: TGTGCCAGCAGCATGGGACAACCTTCTGGGGCCAACGTCCTGACTTTC

d_call: -
v_call: TRBV5-1
j_call: TRBJ2-4
cdr3_aa: CASSLAGAKNIQYF
cdr3_nt: TGCGCCAGCAGCTTGGCGGGAGCCAAAAACATTCAGTACTTC

d_call: -
v_call: TRBV6-1
j_call: TRBJ1-6
cdr3_aa: CASSENELYYNSPLHF
cdr3_nt: TGTGCCAGCAGTGAAAACGAGCTATATTATAATTCACCCCTCCACTTT

d_call: -
v_call: TRBV9
j_call: TRBJ1-5
cdr3_aa: CASSGTGSGQPQHF
cdr3_nt: TGTGCCAGCAGCGGAACAGGGTCCGGCCAGCCCCAGCATTTT

d_call: -
v_call: TRBV5-6
j_call: TRBJ1-3
cdr3_aa: CASSPKAGSGNTIYF
cdr3_nt: TGTGCCAGCAGCCCTAAAGCGGGGAGTGGAAACACCATATATTTT

d_call: -
v_call: TRBV18
j_call: TRBJ2-5
cdr3_aa: CASSPFDSVIQETQYF
cdr3_nt: TGTGCCAGCTCACCATTCGACTCCGTAATCCAAGAGACCCAGTACTTC

d_call: -
v_call: TRBV20-1
j_call: TRBJ1-2
cdr3_aa: CSARGHSGYTF
cdr3_nt: TGCAGTGCTAGAGGCCACTCTGGCTACACCTTC

d_call: TRBD2
v_call: TRBV15
j_call: TRBJ2-1
cdr3_aa: CATSSAPGGSLSNEQFF
cdr3_nt: TGTGCCACCAGCAGTGCACCCGGGGGGTCTCTGTCAAATGAGCAGTTCTTC

d_call: -
v_call: TRBV6-1
j_call: TRBJ2-5
cdr3_aa: CASSEGLARETQYF
cdr3_nt: TGTGCCAGCAGTGAAGGGCTAGCAAGAGAGACCCAGTACTTC

d_call: TRBD1
v_call: TRBV30
j_call: TRBJ1-4
cdr3_aa: CAWSTGGLSEKLFF
cdr3_nt: TGTGCCTGGAGTACAGGGGGCTTAAGTGAAAAACTGTTTTTT